This is a list of T cell receptor beta chains from one sample in a study of T-cell reconstitution after alpha-beta-depleted transplantation in children. TCRdb called the PCR reads again in MiXCR, with one record for every CDR3 protein. The data hold some 280,000 distinct CDR3 sequences, with almost 10% observed a single time. Sample: PBMCs from the stem cell graft donor, taken from the stem cell graft. Receptor source: a human donor who donated a stem cell graft to a child with SCID. Both conserved end residues are part of each CDR3. Each record gives: clone size, D gene, J gene, V gene, CDR3 DNA, CDR3 protein. D genes are given only for firm matches. Clone size appears in some rows only: once, few, many, or a class for an expanded clone.

>few|TRBD2|TRBJ2-1|TRBV10-3
TGTGCCACCGGACGGGGACTAGCGGGGAAGAGCTCCTACAATGAGCAGTTCTTC
CATGRGLAGKSSYNEQFF
>many|NA|TRBJ1-1|TRBV12-3/TRBV12-4
TGTGCCAGCAGTCCTTTGACTGAAGAAGCTTTCTTT
CASSPLTEEAFF
>NA|TRBD1|TRBJ2-3|TRBV20-1
TGCAGTGCTGCCGACAGGGGGCTTAGCACAGATACGCAGTATTTT
CSAADRGLSTDTQYF
>few|NA|TRBJ2-7|TRBV20-1
TGCAGTGCTAGCGGCTACAGGGGGGGGTCCTACGAGCAGTACTTC
CSASGYRGGSYEQYF
>NA|TRBD1|TRBJ1-2|TRBV20-1
TGCAGTGCTCCGACAGGGGGTCCCCTCCTCTATGGCTACACCTTC
CSAPTGGPLLYGYTF
>few|NA|TRBJ2-6|TRBV29-1
TGCAGCGTTGGTCCAGGGCTTAGCTCTGGGGCCAACGTCCTGACTTTC
CSVGPGLSSGANVLTF
>NA|NA|TRBJ1-5|TRBV19
TGTGCCAGTAGTATCCAGATCTATAGCAATCAGCCCCAGCATTTT
CASSIQIYSNQPQHF
>NA|TRBD1|TRBJ1-4|TRBV2
TGTGCCAGTTACAGGGGGTGGGATGAAAAACTGTTTTTT
CASYRGWDEKLFF
>few|NA|TRBJ1-1|TRBV6-5
TGTGCCAGCAGTACCTGGATCGAAGCTTTCTTT
CASSTWIEAFF
>NA|NA|TRBJ2-7|TRBV18
TGTGCCAGCTCACCTCAGAACTACGAGCAGTACTTC
CASSPQNYEQYF
>few|NA|TRBJ2-2|TRBV12-3/TRBV12-4
TGTGCCAGCAGTTCCCTCACCGGGGAGCTGTTTTTT
CASSSLTGELFF
>many|TRBD1|TRBJ1-1|TRBV5-6
TGTGCCAGCAGGAACAGGGGGAACACTGAAGCTTTCTTT
CASRNRGNTEAFF
>few|NA|TRBJ2-7|TRBV7-6
TGTGCCAGCAGCTTAGGCTCGACAAGCGCCAACTCCTACGAGCAGTACTTC
CASSLGSTSANSYEQYF
>few|NA|TRBJ1-1|TRBV18
TGTGCCAGCTCACCACAGGTGTTGGGCGGGGAAGCTTTCTTT
CASSPQVLGGEAFF
>few|TRBD1|TRBJ1-5|TRBV7-8
TGTGCCAGCAGTCGGGGACAGGCATCAAGGTACAATCAGCCCCAGCATTTT
CASSRGQASRYNQPQHF
>few|NA|TRBJ2-3|TRBV4-2
TGTGCCAGCAGCCAAGCGACAGTTGCAGATACGCAGTATTTT
CASSQATVADTQYF
>few|NA|TRBJ1-1|TRBV5-1
TGCGCCAGCAGCTTGGGCCCGACGAACACTGAAGCTTTCTTT
CASSLGPTNTEAFF
>many|NA|TRBJ2-7|TRBV5-1
TGCGCCAGCAGCTTAGGGTGGTCCTACGAGCAGTACTTC
CASSLGWSYEQYF
>NA|NA|TRBJ2-1|TRBV11-2
TGTGCCAGCAGCTTCGGGACTGCTACTTACAATGAGCAGTTCTTC
CASSFGTATYNEQFF
>NA|NA|TRBJ1-1|TRBV12-3/TRBV12-4
TGTGCCAGCAGCACCACCATTGGCGCTTTCTTT
CASSTTIGAFF
>few|TRBD2|TRBJ2-7|TRBV20-1
TGCAGTGCTAGAGATATCACTGGGGGGGGAATCTACGAGCAGTACTTC
CSARDITGGGIYEQYF
>NA|TRBD1|TRBJ2-5|TRBV7-9
TGTGCCAGCAGCTCAGGACAGGAAGAGACCCAGTACTTC
CASSSGQEETQYF
>few|NA|TRBJ2-1|TRBV14
TGTGCCAGCAGCCAATCGGCACGGGACCTAGACAATGAGCAGTTCTTC
CASSQSARDLDNEQFF
>NA|TRBD2|TRBJ2-2|TRBV7-6
TGTGCCAGCACGACTAGCGGGGGGTCGGGCGGGGAGCTGTTTTTT
CASTTSGGSGGELFF
>once|NA|TRBJ1-1|TRBV12-3/TRBV12-4
TGTGCCAGCAGTTTGGTCCTCGTCGGCGCTGAAGCTTTCTTT
CASSLVLVGAEAFF
>many|TRBD1|TRBJ2-1|TRBV4-2
TGTGCCAGCAGCCAGCAACCAGGGGGCTCCTACAATGAGCAGTTCTTC
CASSQQPGGSYNEQFF
>NA|TRBD1|TRBJ1-6|TRBV7-3
TGTGCCAGCAGCGCCCGACAGGGATCACCCCTCCACTTT
CASSARQGSPLHF
>NA|NA|TRBJ2-7|TRBV9
TGTGCCAGCAGCGCCACAGGGCACCCTGGAAGCGAGCAGTACTTC
CASSATGHPGSEQYF
>NA|NA|TRBJ2-3|TRBV12-3/TRBV12-4
TGTGCCAGCAGTTTAACGGTCCCCGGGGATACGCAGTATTTT
CASSLTVPGDTQYF
>NA|NA|TRBJ1-1|TRBV6-1
TGTGCCAGCAGTCTAGGTGTACACACTGAAGCTTTCTTT
CASSLGVHTEAFF
>NA|NA|TRBJ2-2|TRBV3-1
TGTGCCAGCAGCCAACACCCCTTGGGAAGGGCAGACACCGGGGAGCTGTTTTTT
CASSQHPLGRADTGELFF
>NA|NA|TRBJ1-6|TRBV12-3/TRBV12-4
TGTGCCAGCCGGTTGCAGGGAAATTCACCCCTCCACTTT
CASRLQGNSPLHF
>NA|NA|TRBJ2-3|TRBV6-5
TGTGCCAGCAGTTACAGATTGTGGGGCAGACTGGGAGATACGCAGTATTTT
CASSYRLWGRLGDTQYF
>few|TRBD2|TRBJ2-3|TRBV6-1
TGTGCCAGCAGTGGGGAGACTAGCGGGGGTACTCATACCACAGATACGCAGTATTTT
CASSGETSGGTHTTDTQYF
>NA|NA|TRBJ1-1|TRBV4-2
TGTGCCATCAGCCGCGGGCTCCTCTGCGCTGAAGCTTTCTTT
CAISRGLLCAEAFF
>few|TRBD1|TRBJ1-2|TRBV27
TGTGCCAGCAGCAGGACAGGGATTGAGTATGGCTACACCTTC
CASSRTGIEYGYTF
>few|TRBD1|TRBJ2-7|TRBV29-1
TGCAGCGTTATAGGGTTAGGGGGCAACGAGCAGTACTTC
CSVIGLGGNEQYF
>few|NA|TRBJ1-4|TRBV11-2
TGTGCCAGCAGCTTAGGAGGGCGCGAAAAACTGTTTTTT
CASSLGGREKLFF
>few|TRBD1|TRBJ2-2|TRBV7-9
TGTGCCAGCAGCTTAGTCGGGACAGCGAACACCGGGGAGCTGTTTTTT
CASSLVGTANTGELFF
>NA|NA|TRBJ2-7|TRBV5-1
TGCGCCAGCAGCCCCAATCGGTTCAGCTCCTACGAGCAGTACTTC
CASSPNRFSSYEQYF
>NA|NA|TRBJ2-1|TRBV4-1
TGCGCCACGGGGGACTTCCGCAATGAGCAGTTCTTC
CATGDFRNEQFF